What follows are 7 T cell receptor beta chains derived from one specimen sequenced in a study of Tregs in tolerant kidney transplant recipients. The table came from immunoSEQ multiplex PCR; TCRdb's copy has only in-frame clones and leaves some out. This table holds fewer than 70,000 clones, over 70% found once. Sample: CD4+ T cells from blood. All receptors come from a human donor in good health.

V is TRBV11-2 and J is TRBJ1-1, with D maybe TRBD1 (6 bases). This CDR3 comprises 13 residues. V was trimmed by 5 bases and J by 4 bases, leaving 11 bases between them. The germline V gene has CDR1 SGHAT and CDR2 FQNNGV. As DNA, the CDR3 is TGTGCCAGCAGCGTAGGGGGGGGCACTGAAGCTTTCTTT. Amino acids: CASSVGGGTEAFF.

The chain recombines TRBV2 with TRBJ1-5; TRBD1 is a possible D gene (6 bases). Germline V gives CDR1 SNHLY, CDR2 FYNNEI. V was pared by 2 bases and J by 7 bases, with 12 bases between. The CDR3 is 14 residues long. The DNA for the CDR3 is TGTGCCAGCAGTGAAACAAGGGGGAAACAGCCCCAGCATTTT. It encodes CASSETRGKQPQHF.

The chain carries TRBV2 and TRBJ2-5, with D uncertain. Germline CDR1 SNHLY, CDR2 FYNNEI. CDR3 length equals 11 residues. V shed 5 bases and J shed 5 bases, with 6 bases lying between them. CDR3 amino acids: CASSTRETQYF. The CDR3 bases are TGTGCCAGCAGTACCAGGGAGACCCAGTACTTC. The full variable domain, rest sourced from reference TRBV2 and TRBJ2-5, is EPEVTQTPSHQVTQMGQEVILRCVPISNHLYFYWYRQILGQKVEFLVSFYNNEISEKSEIFDDQFSVERPDGSNFTLKIRSTKLEDSAMYFCASSTRETQYFGPGTRLLVL.

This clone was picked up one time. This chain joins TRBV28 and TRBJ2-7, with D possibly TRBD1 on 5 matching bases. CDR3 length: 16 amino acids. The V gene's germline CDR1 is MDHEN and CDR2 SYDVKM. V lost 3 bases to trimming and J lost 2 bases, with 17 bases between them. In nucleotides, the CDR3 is TGTGCCAGCAGTTTTAGGTTGGACACCCTAACCTACGAGCAGTACTTC. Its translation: CASSFRLDTLTYEQYF.

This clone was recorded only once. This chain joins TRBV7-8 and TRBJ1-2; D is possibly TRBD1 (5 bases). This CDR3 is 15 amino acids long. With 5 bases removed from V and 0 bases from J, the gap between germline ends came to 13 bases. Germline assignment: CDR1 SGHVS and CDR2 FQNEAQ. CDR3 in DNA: TGTGCCAGCAGCCCTAGGGACCGAACTAACTATGGCTACACCTTC. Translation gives CASSPRDRTNYGYTF.

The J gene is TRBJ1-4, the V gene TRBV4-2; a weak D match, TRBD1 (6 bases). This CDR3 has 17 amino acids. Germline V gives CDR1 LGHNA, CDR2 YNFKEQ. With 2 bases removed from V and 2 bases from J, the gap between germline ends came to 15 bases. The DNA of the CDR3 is TGTGCCAGCAGCCAAAATACTGGGGGGCGCACTAATGAAAAACTGTTTTTT. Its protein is CASSQNTGGRTNEKLFF.

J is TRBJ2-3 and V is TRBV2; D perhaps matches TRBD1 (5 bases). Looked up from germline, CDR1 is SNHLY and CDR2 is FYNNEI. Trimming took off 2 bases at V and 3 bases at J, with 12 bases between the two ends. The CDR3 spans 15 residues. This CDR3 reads CASSERGFETDTQYF. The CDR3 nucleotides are TGTGCCAGCAGTGAAAGGGGATTCGAAACAGATACGCAGTATTTT.